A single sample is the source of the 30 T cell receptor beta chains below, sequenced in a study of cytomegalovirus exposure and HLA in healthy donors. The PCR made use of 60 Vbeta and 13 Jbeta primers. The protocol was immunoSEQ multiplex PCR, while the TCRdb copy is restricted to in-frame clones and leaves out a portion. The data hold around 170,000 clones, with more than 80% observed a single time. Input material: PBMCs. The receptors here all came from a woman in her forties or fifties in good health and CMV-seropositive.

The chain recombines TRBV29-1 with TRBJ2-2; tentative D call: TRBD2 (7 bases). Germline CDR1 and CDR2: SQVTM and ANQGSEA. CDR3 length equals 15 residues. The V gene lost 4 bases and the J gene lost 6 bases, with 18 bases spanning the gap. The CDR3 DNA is TGCAGCGTTGGGAAGGGGGGGGGCGGACCCGGGGAGCTGTTTTTT. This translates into CSVGKGGGGPGELFF.

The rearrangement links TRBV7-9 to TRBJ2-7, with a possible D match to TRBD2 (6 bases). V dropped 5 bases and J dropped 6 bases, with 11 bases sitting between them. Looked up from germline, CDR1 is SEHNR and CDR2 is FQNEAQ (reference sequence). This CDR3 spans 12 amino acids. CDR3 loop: CASSPLASEQYF. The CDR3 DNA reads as TGTGCCAGCAGCCCGCTAGCGAGCGAGCAGTACTTC. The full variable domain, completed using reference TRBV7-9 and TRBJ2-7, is DTGVSQNPRHKITKRGQNVTFRCDPISEHNRLYWYRQTLGQGPEFLTYFQNEAQLEKSRLLSDRFSAERPKGSFSTLEIQRTEQGDSAMYLCASSPLASEQYFGPGTRLTVT.

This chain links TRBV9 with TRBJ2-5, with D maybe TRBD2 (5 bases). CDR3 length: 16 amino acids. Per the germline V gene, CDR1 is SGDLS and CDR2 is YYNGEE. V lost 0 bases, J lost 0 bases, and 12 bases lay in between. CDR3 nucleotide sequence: TGTGCCAGCAGCGTAGCCGGGAATCCGAACCAAGAGACCCAGTACTTC. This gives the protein CASSVAGNPNQETQYF.

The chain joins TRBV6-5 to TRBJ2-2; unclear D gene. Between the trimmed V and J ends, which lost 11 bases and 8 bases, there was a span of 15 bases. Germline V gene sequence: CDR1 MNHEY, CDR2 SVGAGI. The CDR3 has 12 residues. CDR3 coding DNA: TGTGCCGGTGGTCCCCCCGGTGGGGAGCTGTTTTTT. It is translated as CAGGPPGGELFF.

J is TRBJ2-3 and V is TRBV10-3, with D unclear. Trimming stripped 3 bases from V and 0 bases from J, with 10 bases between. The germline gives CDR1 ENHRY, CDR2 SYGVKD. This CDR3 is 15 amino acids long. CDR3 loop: CAISDSQKSTDTQYF. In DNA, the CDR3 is TGTGCCATCAGTGACTCCCAGAAGAGCACAGATACGCAGTATTTT.

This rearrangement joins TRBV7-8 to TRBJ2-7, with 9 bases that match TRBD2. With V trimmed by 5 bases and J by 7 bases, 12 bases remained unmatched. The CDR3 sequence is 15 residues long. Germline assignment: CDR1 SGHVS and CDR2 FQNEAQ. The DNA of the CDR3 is TGTGCCAGCAGCGCAACCGGGACTAGCCAACGGGAGCAGTACTTC. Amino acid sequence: CASSATGTSQREQYF.

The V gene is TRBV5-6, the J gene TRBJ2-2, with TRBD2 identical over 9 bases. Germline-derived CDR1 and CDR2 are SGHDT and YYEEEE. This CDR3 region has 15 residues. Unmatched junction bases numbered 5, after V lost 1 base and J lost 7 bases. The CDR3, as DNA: TGTGCCAGCAGCTTGACGTTGACTAGCGGCGGGGAGCTGTTTTTT. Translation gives CASSLTLTSGGELFF. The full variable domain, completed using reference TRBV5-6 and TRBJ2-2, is DAGVTQSPTHLIKTRGQQVTLRCSPKSGHDTVSWYQQALGQGPQFIFQYYEEEERQRGNFPDRFSGHQFPNYSSELNVNALLLGDSALYLCASSLTLTSGGELFFGEGSRLTVL.

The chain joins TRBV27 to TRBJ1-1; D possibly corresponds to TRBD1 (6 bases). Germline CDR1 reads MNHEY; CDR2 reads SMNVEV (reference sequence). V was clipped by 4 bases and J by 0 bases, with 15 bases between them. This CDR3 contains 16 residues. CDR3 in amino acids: CASSYGWGRLNTEAFF. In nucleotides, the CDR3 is TGTGCCAGCAGTTACGGGTGGGGGCGTTTGAACACTGAAGCTTTCTTT.

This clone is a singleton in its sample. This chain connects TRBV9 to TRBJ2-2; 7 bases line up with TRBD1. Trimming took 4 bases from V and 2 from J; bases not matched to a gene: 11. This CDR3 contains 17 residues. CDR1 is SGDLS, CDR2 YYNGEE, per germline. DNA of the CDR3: TGTGCCAGCAGCTTCAGCCCCAACAGGGGCAACACCGGGGAGCTGTTTTTT. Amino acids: CASSFSPNRGNTGELFF.

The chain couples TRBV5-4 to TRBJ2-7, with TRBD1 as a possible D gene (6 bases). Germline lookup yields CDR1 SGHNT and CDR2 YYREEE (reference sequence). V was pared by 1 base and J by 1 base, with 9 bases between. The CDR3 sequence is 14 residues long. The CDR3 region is CASSLQGWSYEQYF. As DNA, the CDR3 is TGTGCCAGCAGCTTGCAGGGGTGGTCCTACGAGCAGTACTTC.

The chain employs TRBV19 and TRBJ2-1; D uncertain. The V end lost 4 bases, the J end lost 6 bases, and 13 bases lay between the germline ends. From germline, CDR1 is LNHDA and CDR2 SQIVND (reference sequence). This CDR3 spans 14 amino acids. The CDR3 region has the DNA TGTGCCAGTAGTACGCGCCCGGGTGGCAATGAGCAGTTCTTC. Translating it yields CASSTRPGGNEQFF.

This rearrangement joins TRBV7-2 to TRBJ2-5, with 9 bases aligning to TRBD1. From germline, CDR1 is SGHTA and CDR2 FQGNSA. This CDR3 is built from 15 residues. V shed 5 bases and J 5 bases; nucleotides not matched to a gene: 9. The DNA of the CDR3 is TGTGCCAGCAGCCTAGGGGACAGGGAGAGGGAGACCCAGTACTTC. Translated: CASSLGDRERETQYF.

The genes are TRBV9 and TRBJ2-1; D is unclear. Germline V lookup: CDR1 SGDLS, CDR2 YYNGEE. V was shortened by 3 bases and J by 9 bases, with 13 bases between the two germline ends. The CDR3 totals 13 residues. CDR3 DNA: TGTGCCAGCAGCGCCCTGATGTCGGGTGAGCAGTTCTTC. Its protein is CASSALMSGEQFF.

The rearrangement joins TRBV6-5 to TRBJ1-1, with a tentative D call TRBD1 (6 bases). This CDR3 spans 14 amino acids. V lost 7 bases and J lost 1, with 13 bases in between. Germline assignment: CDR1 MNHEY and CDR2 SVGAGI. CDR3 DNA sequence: TGTGCCAGCACCAGGGGACCTTCGAACACTGAAGCTTTCTTT. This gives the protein CASTRGPSNTEAFF.

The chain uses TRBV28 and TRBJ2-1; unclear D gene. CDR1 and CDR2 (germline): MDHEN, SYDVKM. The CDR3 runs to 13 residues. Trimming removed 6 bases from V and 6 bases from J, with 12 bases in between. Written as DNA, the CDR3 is TGTGCCAGCAGCTCTCGTCAAGCCAATGAGCAGTTCTTC. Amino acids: CASSSRQANEQFF.

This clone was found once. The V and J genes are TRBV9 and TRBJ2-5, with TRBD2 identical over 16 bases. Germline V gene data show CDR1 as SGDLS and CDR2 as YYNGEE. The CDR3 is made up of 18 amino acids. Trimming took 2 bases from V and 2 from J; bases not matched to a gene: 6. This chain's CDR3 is CASSVGLAGGLRQETQYF. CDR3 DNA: TGTGCCAGCAGCGTGGGACTAGCGGGGGGGCTGCGGCAAGAGACCCAGTACTTC.

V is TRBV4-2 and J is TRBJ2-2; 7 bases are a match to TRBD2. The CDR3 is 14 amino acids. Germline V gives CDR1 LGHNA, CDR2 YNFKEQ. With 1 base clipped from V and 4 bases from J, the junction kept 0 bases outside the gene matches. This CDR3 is CASSQGGGTGELFF. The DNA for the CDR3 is TGTGCCAGCAGCCAAGGGGGGGGCACCGGGGAGCTGTTTTTT.

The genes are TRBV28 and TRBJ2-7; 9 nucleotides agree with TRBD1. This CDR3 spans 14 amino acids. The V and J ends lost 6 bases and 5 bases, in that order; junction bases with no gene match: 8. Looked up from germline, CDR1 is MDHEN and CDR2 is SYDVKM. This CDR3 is CASSGDRVVHEQYF. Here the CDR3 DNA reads TGTGCCAGCAGCGGGGACAGGGTAGTCCACGAGCAGTACTTC.

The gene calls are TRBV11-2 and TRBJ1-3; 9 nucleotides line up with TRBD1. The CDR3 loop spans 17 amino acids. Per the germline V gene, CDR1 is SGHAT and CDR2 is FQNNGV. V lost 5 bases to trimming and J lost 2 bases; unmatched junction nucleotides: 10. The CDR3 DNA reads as TGTGCCAGCAGCACACATAACAGGGGGCTAACTGGAAACACCATATATTTT. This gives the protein CASSTHNRGLTGNTIYF.

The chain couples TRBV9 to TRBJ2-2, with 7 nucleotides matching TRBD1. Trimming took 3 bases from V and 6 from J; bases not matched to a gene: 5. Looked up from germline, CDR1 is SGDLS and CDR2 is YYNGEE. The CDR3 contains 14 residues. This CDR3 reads CASSGRQGAGELFF. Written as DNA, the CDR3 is TGTGCCAGCAGCGGACGTCAGGGGGCCGGGGAGCTGTTTTTT.

The CDR3 loop reads CASSRTSGGWDTQYF. DNA for the CDR3: TGTGCCAGCAGCCGGACTAGCGGGGGTTGGGATACGCAGTATTTT. The chain is built from TRBV7-3 and TRBJ2-3; the match to TRBD2 covers 13 bases. The germline gives CDR1 SGHTA, CDR2 FQGTGA. V lost 5 bases, J lost 6 bases, and 5 bases stayed unmatched. This CDR3 has 15 amino acids.

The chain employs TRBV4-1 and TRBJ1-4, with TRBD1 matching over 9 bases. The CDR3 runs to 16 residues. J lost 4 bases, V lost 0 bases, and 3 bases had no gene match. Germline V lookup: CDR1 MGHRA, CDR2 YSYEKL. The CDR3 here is CASSQDGQGYNEKLFF. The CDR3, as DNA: TGCGCCAGCAGCCAAGATGGACAGGGGTATAATGAAAAACTGTTTTTT.

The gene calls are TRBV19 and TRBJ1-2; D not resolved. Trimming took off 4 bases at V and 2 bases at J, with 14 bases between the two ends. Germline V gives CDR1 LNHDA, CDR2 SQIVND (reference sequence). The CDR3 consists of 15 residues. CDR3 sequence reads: CASSSAPAANYGYTF. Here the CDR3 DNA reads TGTGCCAGTAGTAGTGCTCCGGCAGCGAACTATGGCTACACCTTC.

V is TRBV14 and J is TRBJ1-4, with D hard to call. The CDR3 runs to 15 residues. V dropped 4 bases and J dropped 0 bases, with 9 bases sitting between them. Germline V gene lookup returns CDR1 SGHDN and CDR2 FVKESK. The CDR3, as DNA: TGTGCCAGCAGCCCCCGACATACAACTAATGAAAAACTGTTTTTT. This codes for CASSPRHTTNEKLFF. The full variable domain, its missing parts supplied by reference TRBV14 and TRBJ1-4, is EAGVTQFPSHSVIEKGQTVTLRCDPISGHDNLYWYRRVMGKEIKFLLHFVKESKQDESGMPNNRFLAERTGGTYSTLKVQPAELEDSGVYFCASSPRHTTNEKLFFGSGTQLSVL.

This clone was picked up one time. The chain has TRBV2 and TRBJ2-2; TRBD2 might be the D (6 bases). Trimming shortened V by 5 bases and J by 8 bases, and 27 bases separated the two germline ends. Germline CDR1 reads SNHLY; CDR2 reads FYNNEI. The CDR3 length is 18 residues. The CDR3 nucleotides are TGTGCCAGCAGTCCCGGGACTTCGCCGGGGGTGTTTAAAGGGGAGCTGTTTTTT. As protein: CASSPGTSPGVFKGELFF.

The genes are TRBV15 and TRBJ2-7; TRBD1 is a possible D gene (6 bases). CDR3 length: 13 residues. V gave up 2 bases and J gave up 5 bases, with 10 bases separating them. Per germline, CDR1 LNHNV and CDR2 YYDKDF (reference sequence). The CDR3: CATSRRTGNEQYF. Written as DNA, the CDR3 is TGTGCCACCAGCAGACGTACAGGGAACGAGCAGTACTTC.

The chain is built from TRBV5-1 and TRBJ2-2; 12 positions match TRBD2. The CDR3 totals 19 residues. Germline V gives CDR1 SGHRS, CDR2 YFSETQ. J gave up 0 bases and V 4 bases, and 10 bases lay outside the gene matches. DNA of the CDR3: TGCGCCAGCAGCAGGGGAAAAACTAGCGGGGGGCCGAACACCGGGGAGCTGTTTTTT. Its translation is CASSRGKTSGGPNTGELFF.

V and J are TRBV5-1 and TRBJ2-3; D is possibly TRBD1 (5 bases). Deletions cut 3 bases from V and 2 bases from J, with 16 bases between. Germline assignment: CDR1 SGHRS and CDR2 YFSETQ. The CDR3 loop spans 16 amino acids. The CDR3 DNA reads TGCGCCAGCAGCTGGGGTACTGGGGCCACCACAGATACGCAGTATTTT. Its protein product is CASSWGTGATTDTQYF.

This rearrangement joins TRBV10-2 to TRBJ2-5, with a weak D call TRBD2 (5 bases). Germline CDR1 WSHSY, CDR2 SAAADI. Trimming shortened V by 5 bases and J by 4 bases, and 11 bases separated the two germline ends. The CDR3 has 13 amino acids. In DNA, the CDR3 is TGCGCCAGCAGTCGAGGGTTCGGAGAGACCCAGTACTTC. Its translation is CASSRGFGETQYF.

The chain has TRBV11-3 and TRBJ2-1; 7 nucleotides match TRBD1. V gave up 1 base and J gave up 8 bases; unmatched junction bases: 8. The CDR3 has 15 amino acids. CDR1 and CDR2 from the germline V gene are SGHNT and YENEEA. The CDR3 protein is CASSLGQGVRDEQFF. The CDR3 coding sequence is TGTGCCAGCAGCTTAGGGCAGGGGGTGAGGGATGAGCAGTTCTTC.